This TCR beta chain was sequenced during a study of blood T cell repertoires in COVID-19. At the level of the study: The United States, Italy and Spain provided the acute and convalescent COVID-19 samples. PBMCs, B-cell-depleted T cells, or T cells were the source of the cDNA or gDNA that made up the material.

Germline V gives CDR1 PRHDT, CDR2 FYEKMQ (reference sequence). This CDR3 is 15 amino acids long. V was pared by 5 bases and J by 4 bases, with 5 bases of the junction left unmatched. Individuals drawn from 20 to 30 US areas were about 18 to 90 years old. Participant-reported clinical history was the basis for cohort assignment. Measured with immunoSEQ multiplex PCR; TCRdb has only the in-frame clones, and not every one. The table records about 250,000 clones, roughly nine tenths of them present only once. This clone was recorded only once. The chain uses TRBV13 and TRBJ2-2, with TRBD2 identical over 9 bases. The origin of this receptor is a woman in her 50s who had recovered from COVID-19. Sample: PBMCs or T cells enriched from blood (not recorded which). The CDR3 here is CASSQTSGTTGELFF. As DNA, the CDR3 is TGTGCCAGCAGCCAGACTAGCGGAACCACCGGGGAGCTGTTTTTT.